Presented here are 20 T cell receptor beta chains from one specimen sequenced in a study of breast tumors, draining lymph nodes, adjacent tissues. One entry per CDR3 protein results from TCRdb running MiXCR on the multiplex PCR reads. This sample has about 230,000 distinct CDR3 sequences, with about 32% found just once. Breast cancer patients provided tissue from their axillary draining lymph nodes. What was sequenced was axillary lymph node tissue. The receptors come from a female donor with breast cancer. Some clones in this sample may be carry-over from other donors' samples.

Ten or more counts support this clonotype. The chain combines TRBV7-3 with TRBJ2-1, with 7 bases fitting TRBD2. V lost 3 bases, J lost 0 bases, and 8 bases stayed unmatched. Germline V lookup: CDR1 SGHTA, CDR2 FQGTGA. This CDR3 has 17 amino acids. The CDR3 coding sequence is TGTGCCAGCAGCTTCGCCCCTAGCGGAGTCTCCTACAATGAGCAGTTCTTC. Amino acid sequence: CASSFAPSGVSYNEQFF.

This clonotype has a count of ten or more. The V and J genes are TRBV30 and TRBJ2-3, with D perhaps TRBD1 (6 bases). Germline lookup yields CDR1 GTSNPN and CDR2 SVGIG (reference sequence). The CDR3 sequence is 14 residues long. V was cut by 3 bases and J by 2 bases, with 12 bases left in between. The CDR3 protein is CAWRGDIPTDTQYF. Here the CDR3 DNA reads TGTGCCTGGAGGGGGGACATCCCCACAGATACGCAGTATTTT.

The CDR3 DNA reads TGTGCCAGCAGCTTACGGACTCAGTACTTC. Its translation is CASSLRTQYF. The J gene is TRBJ2-5, the V gene TRBV7-2; perhaps TRBD2 as D (5 bases). CDR1 is SGHTA, CDR2 FQGNSA, per germline. The CDR3 covers 10 residues. V lost 2 bases to trimming and J lost 11 bases, with 6 bases between them.

Remarks on this clonotype: One junction end does not reproduce the germline sequence, and a read error may be involved. The chain couples TRBV7-2 to TRBJ1-1, with D possibly matching TRBD1 (5 bases). Germline CDR1 and CDR2: SGHTA and FQGNSA. CDR3 length equals 15 residues. CDR3 protein: CASSLWAGVVTEAVF. The CDR3 DNA follows: TGTGCCAGCAGCTTGTGGGCGGGGGTGGTCACTGAAGCTGTCTTT.

This clonotype appeared many times. J is TRBJ2-1 and V is TRBV20-1, with 9 bases aligning to TRBD2. The CDR3 contains 14 residues. Germline lookup yields CDR1 DFQATT and CDR2 SNEGSKA (reference sequence). Germline trimming cut 4 bases from V and 1 base from J; bases unmatched to any gene: 2. The CDR3 loop reads CSANAGGSYNEQFF. In DNA, the CDR3 is TGCAGTGCTAACGCGGGAGGGTCCTACAATGAGCAGTTCTTC.

This clonotype was seen many times. The CDR3, as DNA: TGCAGTGCTAGAGATGGGACAGGGGGCGAGACCCAGCATTTT. It translates to CSARDGTGGETQHF. The chain couples TRBV20-1 to TRBJ1-5, with 12 bases matching TRBD1. V lost 0 bases, J lost 11 bases, and 5 bases stayed unmatched. From germline, CDR1 is DFQATT and CDR2 SNEGSKA (reference sequence). The CDR3 runs 14 residues.

CDR3 in amino acids: CASSGGTGGSNYGYTF. The CDR3 coding sequence is TGTGCCAGCAGTGGCGGGACAGGGGGATCTAACTATGGCTACACCTTC. V is TRBV6-5 and J is TRBJ1-2, with 11 bases aligning to TRBD1. The CDR3 spans 16 residues. Per the germline V gene, CDR1 is MNHEY and CDR2 is SVGAGI. After removal of 5 bases from V and 0 bases from J, the junction contained 5 bases not matched to a gene.

The chain joins TRBV28 to TRBJ2-2, with D possibly called TRBD1 or TRBD2 (6 bases each). CDR3 length equals 16 residues. CDR1 MDHEN and CDR2 SYDVKM come from the germline V gene. Trimming removed 4 bases at V and 4 bases at J, with 16 bases between. CDR3 residues: CASSSISRGGTGELFF. The DNA of the CDR3 is TGTGCCAGCAGTTCAATCAGCAGGGGAGGCACCGGGGAGCTGTTTTTT.

This clonotype was counted at least ten times. Written as DNA, the CDR3 is TGCGCCAGCACCCTAAATGGACAGGGTCGCGAAAAACTGTTTTTT. It is translated as CASTLNGQGREKLFF. The rearrangement links TRBV5-1 to TRBJ1-4, with 8 bases fitting TRBD1. Germline loops: CDR1 SGHRS, CDR2 YFSETQ. This CDR3 has 15 amino acids. V trimming: 6 bases; J trimming: 8 bases; junction bases outside the gene matches: 12. The variable domain in full, with the rest retrieved from reference TRBV5-1 and TRBJ1-4, is KAGVTQTPRYLIKTRGQQVTLSCSPISGHRSVSWYQQTPGQGLQFLFEYFSETQRNKGNFPGRFSGRQFSNSRSEMNVSTLELGDSALYLCASTLNGQGREKLFFGSGTQLSVL.

V is TRBV5-1 and J is TRBJ1-3; perhaps TRBD1 as D (5 bases). V was shortened by 4 bases and J by 3 bases, with 17 bases between the two germline ends. Per germline, CDR1 SGHRS and CDR2 YFSETQ. The CDR3 is 16 residues long. The CDR3 spells CASSPGGGGSGNTIYF. CDR3 nucleotides: TGCGCCAGCAGCCCTGGGGGTGGGGGAAGTGGAAACACCATATATTTT.

This clonotype was seen repeatedly, ten times or more. The rearrangement uses TRBV5-1 and TRBJ1-4; unclear D gene. Trimming shortened V by 6 bases and J by 5 bases, and 17 bases separated the two germline ends. The V gene's germline CDR1 is SGHRS and CDR2 YFSETQ. This CDR3 comprises 15 residues. CDR3 amino acids: CASTPDGRSNEKLFF. The CDR3, as DNA: TGCGCCAGCACACCAGACGGACGGAGCAATGAAAAACTGTTTTTT.

Only a few counts were recorded for this clonotype. This chain links TRBV19 with TRBJ1-1, with D tentatively TRBD1 (5 bases). The CDR3 is made up of 17 amino acids. Germline CDR1 reads LNHDA; CDR2 reads SQIVND (reference sequence). Trimming stripped 2 bases from V and 0 bases from J, with 16 bases between. This chain's CDR3 is CASSIRGAGRMNTEAFF. The CDR3 bases are TGTGCCAGTAGTATAAGAGGGGCCGGGAGGATGAACACTGAAGCTTTCTTT.

The chain joins TRBV4-3 to TRBJ1-2; D possibly corresponds to TRBD1 (5 bases). Germline V gene sequence: CDR1 LGHNA, CDR2 YSLEER. The CDR3 runs 12 residues. With 4 bases removed from V and 6 bases from J, the gap between germline ends came to 9 bases. The CDR3 region is CASSLGPHGYTF. CDR3 nucleotides: TGCGCCAGCAGCCTGGGACCTCATGGCTACACCTTC.

This clonotype was counted ten times or more. V gene TRBV15 combines with J gene TRBJ1-4, with D possibly matching TRBD1 (5 bases). Germline V lookup: CDR1 LNHNV, CDR2 YYDKDF (reference sequence). Trimming took 5 bases from V and 0 from J, leaving 7 bases between them. The CDR3 runs to 14 residues. In DNA form, the CDR3 reads TGTGCCACCAGCTGGGGGACAACTAATGAAAAACTGTTTTTT. Translation: CATSWGTTNEKLFF.

Concerning this clonotype: A much bigger clone sits one base away, suggesting this may be a read error. V usage is TRBV6-1 and J usage is TRBJ2-5; D unresolved. This CDR3 has 13 residues. Germline CDR1 reads MNHNS; CDR2 reads SASEGT. The CDR3 loop is CATGASVQETQDF. The CDR3 DNA reads as TGTGCAACCGGCGCTAGTGTACAAGAGACCCAGGACTTC.

This clonotype was picked up many times. The gene calls are TRBV14 and TRBJ2-2; TRBD1 matches 7 bases. The CDR3 runs to 14 residues. Trimming at V came to 4 bases and at J to 1 base, leaving 0 bases not matched to a gene. The V gene's germline CDR1 is SGHDN and CDR2 FVKESK. The CDR3 is CASSRTGNTGELFF. The DNA of the CDR3 is TGTGCCAGCAGCCGGACAGGGAACACCGGGGAGCTGTTTTTT.

As to this clonotype: Since a much larger clone is just one base distant, this may be a read error. The conserved phenylalanine or tryptophan is not found at the CDR3 terminus, so this likely reflects a read error. This chain links TRBV19 with TRBJ2-1; D is unclear. The CDR3 runs 16 residues. Germline CDR1 LNHDA, CDR2 SQIVND (reference sequence). The V end lost 6 bases, the J end lost 0 bases, and 15 bases lay between the germline ends. CDR3 in amino acids: CASRTAGPNSYNEQFS. CDR3 sequence (DNA): TGTGCCAGTAGGACCGCAGGACCCAACTCCTACAATGAGCAGTTCTCC.

This clonotype has at least ten counts. The chain links TRBV2 to TRBJ2-5; TRBD1 agrees at 9 bases. The CDR3 covers 14 residues. Losses at the gene ends were 7 bases for V and 8 bases for J; bases not matched to a gene: 11. Germline V gives CDR1 SNHLY, CDR2 FYNNEI. The CDR3, as DNA: TGTGCCAGCAAGAGTCAGGGACAGGGAGGCACCCAGTACTTC. Protein product: CASKSQGQGGTQYF.

In this sample, this clonotype turned up many times. This chain connects TRBV30 to TRBJ1-4; D remains ambiguous. The V and J ends lost 1 base and 5 bases respectively, with 14 bases between them. CDR3 length: 15 amino acids. Germline V gene data show CDR1 as GTSNPN and CDR2 as SVGIG (reference sequence). Here the CDR3 reads CAWSAPTGGNEKLFF. The CDR3, as DNA: TGTGCCTGGAGTGCCCCGACCGGTGGGAATGAAAAACTGTTTTTT.

This clonotype was recorded many times. The CDR3 nucleotides are TGTGCCAGCAGAGGAGGGGGACTGGATAATGAAAAACTGTTTTTT. This encodes CASRGGGLDNEKLFF. V and J are TRBV7-8 and TRBJ1-4; TRBD1 is a possible D gene (6 bases). Germline CDR1 reads SGHVS; CDR2 reads FQNEAQ. V lost 6 bases and J 4 bases, leaving 15 bases between the germline ends. This CDR3 comprises 15 residues.